The 32 T cell receptor beta chains below come from one sample, sequenced in a study of CD8+ T cells in alopecia areata. This sample's treatment: oral pan-JAK inhibitor, 5-10 mg twice daily. cDNA prepared by RNA extraction and subsequent reverse transcription served as the template for sequencing. Sequencing used immunoSEQ multiplex PCR; TCRdb keeps in-frame clones, though not all of them. Altogether more than 200,000 clones are present, roughly two fifths being singletons, with the ten largest covering about 2.6%. Sequences were derived from CD4+ T cells sorted from blood, sampled around week 37, from a patient treated with tofacitinib. These receptors originate from a human donor with alopecia areata.

V usage is TRBV7-8 and J usage is TRBJ2-5, with 8 bases fitting TRBD1. CDR1 and CDR2 from the germline V gene are SGHVS and FQNEAQ. There are 14 residues in the CDR3. V shed 5 bases and J 4 bases; nucleotides not matched to a gene: 6. Written as DNA, the CDR3 is TGTGCCAGCAGCGCCAGGGGGCGCGGAGAGACCCAGTACTTC. Encoded protein: CASSARGRGETQYF. The full variable domain, in which reference TRBV7-8 and TRBJ2-5 provide the parts outside the CDR3, is GAGVSQSPRYKVAKRGQDVALRCDPISGHVSLFWYQQALGQGPEFLTYFQNEAQLDKSGLPSDRFFAERPEGSVSTLKIQRTQQEDSAVYLCASSARGRGETQYFGPGTRLLVL.

The chain recombines TRBV19 with TRBJ2-7, with 13 nucleotides matching TRBD2. V shed 9 bases, J shed 3 bases, and the junction held 2 bases outside the gene matches. Germline-derived CDR1 and CDR2 are LNHDA and SQIVND (reference sequence). The CDR3 runs to 13 residues. CDR3 DNA sequence: TGTGCCAGCGGACTAGCGGGAGTCTACGAGCAGTACTTC. Translation: CASGLAGVYEQYF.

This clone was seen more than once but under ten times. V gene TRBV6-5 combines with J gene TRBJ1-1; D unclear. CDR1 and CDR2 from the germline V gene are MNHEY and SVGAGI. This CDR3 is built from 14 residues. V was pared by 6 bases and J by 9 bases, with 20 bases between. DNA of the CDR3: TGTGCCAGCAGCCCCGAGAGAACTGGCCAGAAAGCTTTCTTT. This codes for CASSPERTGQKAFF.

The V and J genes are TRBV7-2 and TRBJ2-1; TRBD2 agrees at 11 bases. This CDR3 is 16 amino acids long. CDR1 is SGHTA and CDR2 is FQGNSA in the germline V gene. Germline trimming cut 5 bases from V and 2 bases from J; bases unmatched to any gene: 5. CDR3 coding DNA: TGTGCCAGCAGCACCCGACTAGCGGGGACCTACAATGAGCAGTTCTTC. Translated, it gives CASSTRLAGTYNEQFF.

This clone was seen more than once but under ten times. The chain combines TRBV7-2 with TRBJ2-7; TRBD2 is a possible D gene (6 bases). V was trimmed by 3 bases and J by 6 bases, leaving 15 bases between them. The CDR3 totals 14 residues. CDR1 SGHTA and CDR2 FQGNSA come from the germline V gene. The CDR3 sequence is CASSFSPGGLEQYF. The DNA for the CDR3 is TGTGCCAGCAGCTTTTCCCCCGGGGGTCTCGAGCAGTACTTC.

This clone was seen only a few times. The chain links TRBV5-6 to TRBJ1-2; D is possibly TRBD1 (6 bases). The CDR3 runs 16 residues. Trimming stripped 0 bases from V and 3 bases from J, with 15 bases between. The germline V gene encodes CDR1 SGHDT and CDR2 YYEEEE. The CDR3 DNA reads as TGTGCCAGCAGCTTGGTGGATCCACCAGGGGACTATGGCTACACCTTC. Its translation is CASSLVDPPGDYGYTF.

The chain recombines TRBV27 with TRBJ2-3; D unclear. Trimming cost V 7 bases and J 5 bases, with 10 bases left between them. The CDR3 sequence is 12 residues long. Per the germline V gene, CDR1 is MNHEY and CDR2 is SMNVEV (reference sequence). The CDR3 coding sequence is TGTGCCAGCACCACCACCGGAGATACGCAGTATTTT. Translated, it gives CASTTTGDTQYF.

In its sample, this clone was seen a few times. The genes are TRBV9 and TRBJ2-7, with D perhaps given as TRBD1 or TRBD2 (5 bases each). CDR1 SGDLS and CDR2 YYNGEE come from the germline V gene. This CDR3 has 14 residues. The germline V and J ends were trimmed by 7 bases and 2 bases, with 16 bases remaining between them. The CDR3 here is CASGTTEGPYEQYF. CDR3 DNA: TGTGCCAGCGGGACGACAGAAGGCCCCTACGAGCAGTACTTC.

The chain is built from TRBV15 and TRBJ1-1, with 10 bases identical to TRBD1. V trimming: 3 bases; J trimming: 3 bases; junction bases outside the gene matches: 4. This CDR3 comprises 15 residues. Per germline, CDR1 LNHNV and CDR2 YYDKDF (reference sequence). CDR3 in DNA: TGTGCCACCAGCAGCGCCGGGACAGGGGACACTGAAGCTTTCTTT. It translates to CATSSAGTGDTEAFF.

V and J are TRBV18 and TRBJ2-2, with D unclear. Germline lookup yields CDR1 KGHSH and CDR2 LQKENI. The V and J ends lost 4 bases and 9 bases respectively, with 9 bases between them. This CDR3 has 12 amino acids. CDR3 sequence: CASSLTPRELFF. CDR3 coding DNA: TGTGCCAGCTCACTGACCCCCCGGGAGCTGTTTTTT.

This clone was seen more than once but under ten times. The chain links TRBV28 to TRBJ2-2; D is tentatively TRBD1 or TRBD2 (5 bases each). The V gene lost 3 bases and the J gene lost 1 base, with 9 bases spanning the gap. Germline CDR1 MDHEN, CDR2 SYDVKM. CDR3 size: 15 residues. The DNA of the CDR3 is TGTGCCAGCAGTTTGGGGACGAGGAACACCGGGGAGCTGTTTTTT. Protein sequence: CASSLGTRNTGELFF.

The CDR3 sequence is CASSRTSGGEAQYF. In DNA form, the CDR3 reads TGTGCCAGCAGTAGGACTAGCGGCGGCGAGGCCCAGTACTTC. The chain carries TRBV6-5 and TRBJ2-5; 10 nucleotides match TRBD2. J lost 9 bases, V lost 5 bases, and 9 bases had no gene match. Germline CDR1 reads MNHEY; CDR2 reads SVGAGI. The CDR3 contains 14 residues.

This clone has only a few counts. J is TRBJ1-5 and V is TRBV4-2, with TRBD1 as a possible D gene (5 bases). V lost 4 bases to trimming and J lost 4 bases, with 11 bases between them. The CDR3 length is 14 residues. Germline CDR1 reads LGHNA; CDR2 reads YNFKEQ. This chain's CDR3 is CASSPGRGNQPQHF. CDR3 coding DNA: TGTGCCAGCAGCCCCGGGCGGGGGAATCAGCCCCAGCATTTT.

The V call is TRBV18, the J call TRBJ2-3; 7 bases match TRBD1. This CDR3 has 16 residues. V trimming: 3 bases; J trimming: 5 bases; junction bases outside the gene matches: 11. The germline V gene has CDR1 KGHSH and CDR2 LQKENI. CDR3 sequence: CASSPTLTGIQDTQYF. CDR3 in DNA: TGTGCCAGCTCACCCACACTGACAGGGATTCAAGATACGCAGTATTTT.

This chain links TRBV7-2 with TRBJ1-1; D remains unclear. The germline V and J ends were trimmed by 4 bases and 2 bases, with 8 bases remaining between them. The CDR3 spans 13 residues. Germline V gene sequence: CDR1 SGHTA, CDR2 FQGNSA. CDR3 sequence: CASSSDSNTEAFF. CDR3 coding DNA: TGTGCCAGCAGCTCCGACTCTAACACTGAAGCTTTCTTT.

V and J are TRBV4-1 and TRBJ2-1; tentative D call: TRBD2 (6 bases). This CDR3 contains 16 residues. Deletions cut 0 bases from V and 1 base from J, with 10 bases between. Looked up from germline, CDR1 is MGHRA and CDR2 is YSYEKL. This chain's CDR3 is CASSQDWGLSYNEQFF. The CDR3 DNA sequence: TGCGCCAGCAGCCAAGATTGGGGACTTTCCTACAATGAGCAGTTCTTC.

The V call is TRBV4-1, the J call TRBJ1-5, with no clear D. This CDR3 is built from 15 residues. The germline CDR1 and CDR2 sequences are MGHRA and YSYEKL. With 4 bases removed from V and 11 bases from J, the gap between germline ends came to 21 bases. CDR3 DNA: TGCGCCAGCAGCCTTGCTGGGATTGGTAACACGGCCCAGCATTTT. Its translation is CASSLAGIGNTAQHF.

This clone was picked up a small number of times. The chain recombines TRBV4-2 with TRBJ1-2; D is unresolved. The germline gives CDR1 LGHNA, CDR2 YNFKEQ. The CDR3 is 15 amino acids. Trimming took 4 bases from V and 0 from J, leaving 12 bases between them. In nucleotides, the CDR3 is TGTGCCAGCAGCCCATCCCCGCTTACTAACTATGGCTACACCTTC. Translating gives CASSPSPLTNYGYTF.

This CDR3 is CASSQDFRGEQYF. DNA for the CDR3: TGTGCCAGCAGCCAAGACTTCCGGGGCGAGCAGTACTTC. The rearrangement links TRBV4-2 to TRBJ2-7, with D maybe TRBD2 (5 bases). Germline V gene data show CDR1 as LGHNA and CDR2 as YNFKEQ. The CDR3 spans 13 residues. With 0 bases removed from V and 6 bases from J, the gap between germline ends came to 9 bases.

The V gene is TRBV9, the J gene TRBJ1-2; 8 bases align to TRBD1. V shed 4 bases, J shed 7 bases, and the junction held 6 bases outside the gene matches. CDR1 is SGDLS and CDR2 is YYNGEE in the germline V gene. The CDR3 is 13 amino acids. The CDR3 spells CASSFQGAGGYTF. The DNA for the CDR3 is TGTGCCAGCAGCTTCCAGGGGGCTGGTGGCTACACCTTC.

The rearrangement links TRBV4-3 to TRBJ2-7; 7 bases line up with TRBD1. This CDR3 is 13 amino acids long. With 4 bases clipped from V and 6 bases from J, the junction kept 6 bases outside the gene matches. Looked up from germline, CDR1 is LGHNA and CDR2 is YSLEER. In DNA, the CDR3 is TGCGCCAGCAGCCCCCGACAGGGATCCGAGCAGTACTTC. Translating it yields CASSPRQGSEQYF.

This chain uses TRBV9 with TRBJ2-5, with 10 bases aligning to TRBD1. Germline assignment: CDR1 SGDLS and CDR2 YYNGEE. After removal of 2 bases from V and 3 bases from J, the junction contained 1 base not matched to a gene. This CDR3 is built from 14 residues. The CDR3 loop is CASSVGTGEETQYF. The CDR3 nucleotides read TGTGCCAGCAGCGTCGGGACAGGGGAAGAGACCCAGTACTTC.

This clone was seen a handful of times. This chain uses TRBV5-1 with TRBJ2-2, with 9 bases that match TRBD1. The CDR3 length is 15 residues. CDR1 and CDR2 from the germline V gene are SGHRS and YFSETQ. The V and J ends lost 4 bases and 7 bases, in that order; junction bases with no gene match: 8. CDR3 region: CASSATGGYDGELFF. The CDR3 nucleotides are TGCGCCAGCAGCGCTACAGGGGGCTACGACGGGGAGCTGTTTTTT. The full variable domain, in which reference TRBV5-1 and TRBJ2-2 provide the parts outside the CDR3, is KAGVTQTPRYLIKTRGQQVTLSCSPISGHRSVSWYQQTPGQGLQFLFEYFSETQRNKGNFPGRFSGRQFSNSRSEMNVSTLELGDSALYLCASSATGGYDGELFFGEGSRLTVL.

The rearrangement joins TRBV27 to TRBJ2-4, with D perhaps assigned TRBD1 or TRBD2 (5 bases each). CDR1 is MNHEY, CDR2 SMNVEV, per germline (reference sequence). Trimming removed 4 bases at V and 11 bases at J, with 18 bases between. The CDR3 length is 14 residues. CDR3 coding DNA: TGTGCCAGCAGTTCCCGGGACCGAGGGAAGGTTCAGTACTTC. It specifies CASSSRDRGKVQYF.

Details on this clone: The germline gene is not matched at one end of the junction; a read error may be the cause. This chain joins TRBV7-7 and TRBJ2-5; 8 positions match TRBD1. Germline V gene data show CDR1 as SSHAT and CDR2 as FNYEAQ (reference sequence). The CDR3 is 13 residues long. CDR3 loop: CASSRGQGETQYF. CDR3 sequence (DNA): TGTGCTAGCAGCCGAGGACAGGGCGAGACCCAGTACTTC.

The chain recombines TRBV7-7 with TRBJ2-6; D is unresolved. From germline, CDR1 is SSHAT and CDR2 FNYEAQ (reference sequence). The ends were cut back, 0 bases at V and 3 bases at J, with 9 bases in the middle. The CDR3 consists of 16 residues. The CDR3 loop is CASSLATLGGANVLTF. The CDR3 nucleotides read TGTGCCAGCAGCTTAGCGACCTTAGGTGGGGCCAACGTCCTGACTTTC.

The genes are TRBV4-3 and TRBJ1-1; no firm D call. The germline V and J ends were trimmed by 0 bases and 1 base, with 6 bases remaining between them. The CDR3 length is 14 residues. CDR1 and CDR2 (germline): LGHNA, YSLEER. CDR3: CASSQDGQNTEAFF. The CDR3 DNA reads as TGCGCCAGCAGCCAAGATGGCCAGAACACTGAAGCTTTCTTT.

This chain joins TRBV6-1 and TRBJ2-4; TRBD2 matches at 10 bases. The germline V gene encodes CDR1 MNHNS and CDR2 SASEGT. The junction had 8 bases not matched to a gene; V was cut back by 3 bases and J by 3 bases. The CDR3 runs to 17 residues. CDR3 sequence (DNA): TGTGCCAGCAGTGAGCCTAGCGGGAGTGGGGGCAAAAACATTCAGTACTTC. The encoded protein is CASSEPSGSGGKNIQYF.

This sequence joins TRBV7-2 and TRBJ2-1; 8 positions agree with TRBD2. Germline V gives CDR1 SGHTA, CDR2 FQGNSA. The CDR3 contains 16 residues. The junction had 17 bases not matched to a gene; V was cut back by 7 bases and J by 9 bases. DNA for the CDR3: TGTGCCAGCACCCCGTCGAACGGGAGGGCCTTCGGTGAGCAGTTCTTC. The encoded protein is CASTPSNGRAFGEQFF.

This clone was seen more than once but under ten times. The CDR3 loop is CSVGKGAGAGANVLTF. DNA of the CDR3: TGCAGCGTTGGAAAGGGGGCGGGTGCTGGGGCCAACGTCCTGACTTTC. The chain combines TRBV29-1 with TRBJ2-6, with TRBD1 matching over 7 bases. The V segment lost 4 bases and the J segment 2 bases; nucleotides outside the gene matches: 8. CDR1 SQVTM and CDR2 ANQGSEA come from the germline V gene. The CDR3 has 16 residues.

This clone has only a few counts. V is TRBV10-3 and J is TRBJ1-4, with 8 bases lining up with TRBD1. J was trimmed by 12 bases and V by 0 bases; bases with no gene match: 3. Germline-derived CDR1 and CDR2 are ENHRY and SYGVKD. The CDR3 sequence is 13 residues long. The CDR3 loop is CAISESGQGELFF. The CDR3 nucleotides read TGTGCCATCAGTGAGTCCGGACAGGGAGAACTGTTTTTT.

On this clone itself: At one end the junction does not follow the germline gene, possibly because of a read error. The chain links TRBV20-1 to TRBJ2-7; perhaps TRBD2 as D (6 bases). Germline values: CDR1 DFQATT, CDR2 SNEGSKA (reference sequence). The CDR3 totals 9 residues. The CDR3 reads CSAGRDSIF. Written as DNA, the CDR3 is TGCAGTGCTGGACGGGACTCCATCTTC.